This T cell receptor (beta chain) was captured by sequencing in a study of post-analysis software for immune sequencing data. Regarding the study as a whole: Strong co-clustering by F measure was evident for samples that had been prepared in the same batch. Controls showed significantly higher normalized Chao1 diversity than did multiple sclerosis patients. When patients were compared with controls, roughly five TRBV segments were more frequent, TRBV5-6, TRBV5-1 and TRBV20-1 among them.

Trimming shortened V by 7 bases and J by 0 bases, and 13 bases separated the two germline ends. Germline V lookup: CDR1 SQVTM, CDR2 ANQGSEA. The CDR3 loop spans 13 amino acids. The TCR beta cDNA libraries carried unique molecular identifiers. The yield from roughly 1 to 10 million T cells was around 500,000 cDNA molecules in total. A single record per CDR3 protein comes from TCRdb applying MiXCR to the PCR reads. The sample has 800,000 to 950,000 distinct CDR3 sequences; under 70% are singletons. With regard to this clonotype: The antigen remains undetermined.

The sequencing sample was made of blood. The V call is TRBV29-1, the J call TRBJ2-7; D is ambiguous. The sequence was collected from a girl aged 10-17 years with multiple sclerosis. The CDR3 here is CSGVLTNSYEQYF. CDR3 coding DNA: TGCAGCGGAGTATTGACGAACTCCTACGAGCAGTACTTC.